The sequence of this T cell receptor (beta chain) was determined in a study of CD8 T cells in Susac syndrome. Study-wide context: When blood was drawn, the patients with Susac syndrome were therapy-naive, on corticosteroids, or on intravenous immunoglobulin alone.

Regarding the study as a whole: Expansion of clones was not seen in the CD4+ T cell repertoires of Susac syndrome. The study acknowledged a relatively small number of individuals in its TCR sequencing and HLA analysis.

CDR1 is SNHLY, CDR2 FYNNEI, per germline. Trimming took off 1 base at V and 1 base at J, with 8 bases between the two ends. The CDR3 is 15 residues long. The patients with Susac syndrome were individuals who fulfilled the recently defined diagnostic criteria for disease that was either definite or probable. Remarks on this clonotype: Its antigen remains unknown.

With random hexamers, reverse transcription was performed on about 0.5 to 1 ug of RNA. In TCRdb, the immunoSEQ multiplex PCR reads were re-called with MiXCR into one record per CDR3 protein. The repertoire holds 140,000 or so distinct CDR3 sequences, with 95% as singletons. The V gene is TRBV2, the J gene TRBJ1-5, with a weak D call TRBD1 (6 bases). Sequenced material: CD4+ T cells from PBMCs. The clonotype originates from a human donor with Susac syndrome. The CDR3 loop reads CASSEVGGSNQPQHF. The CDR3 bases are TGTGCCAGCAGTGAAGTGGGGGGCAGCAATCAGCCCCAGCATTTT.